This T cell receptor (beta chain) is from a study of identical twins. Points from the study as a whole: Within beta out-of-frame sequences, the excess sharing observed between twins was weaker. The study found excess low generation probability among twin-shared out-of-frame alpha sequences. Memory repertoires lacked the insertion deficit that abundant cord blood beta clonotypes showed.

Of note for this clonotype: Its antigen is as yet unknown.

Template switching (which added a universal primer site) was used, and cDNA carried unique molecular identifiers. MiXCR, run by TCRdb on the 5' RACE reads, gives a single entry per CDR3 protein. The data contain hundreds of thousands of distinct CDR3 sequences, 9% to 15% of them singletons. The ends were cut back, 4 bases at V and 0 bases at J, with 13 bases in the middle. CDR3 length: 17 residues. Germline CDR1 reads MNHEY; CDR2 reads SVGAGI. This sample also appeared in a second study, on yellow fever vaccine responses in identical twins.

The J gene is TRBJ2-6, the V gene TRBV6-5; D is unclear. The TCR comes from a woman in her late teens or twenties in good health. Specimen: PBMCs. CDR3 coding DNA: TGTGCCAGCAGTTTGGGTTGGGCGATCTCTGGGGCCAACGTCCTGACTTTC. Translating it yields CASSLGWAISGANVLTF.